The source of this TCR beta chain is a study of blood T cells in healthy people across ages. Trimming pared 0 bases from V and 4 bases from J, leaving 12 bases between. The CDR3 is 15 residues long. CDR1 is MNHEY, CDR2 SMNVEV, per germline (reference sequence). Only a few counts were recorded for this clonotype. Primed by a sample-barcoded 5' primer and a J-beta primer mix, a second PCR proceeded for 7 to 11 cycles. Via MiXCR, TCRdb re-called the 5' RACE reads, giving one row per CDR3 protein. The sample records roughly 680,000 distinct CDR3 sequences, roughly 50% being singletons. Specimen: blood. The sequence derives from a woman aged 55-69 years in good health. The chain is built from TRBV27 and TRBJ1-2, with D unclear. This chain's CDR3 is CASSLSIDGFYGYTF. CDR3 bases: TGTGCCAGCAGTTTATCCATCGACGGATTCTATGGCTACACCTTC.